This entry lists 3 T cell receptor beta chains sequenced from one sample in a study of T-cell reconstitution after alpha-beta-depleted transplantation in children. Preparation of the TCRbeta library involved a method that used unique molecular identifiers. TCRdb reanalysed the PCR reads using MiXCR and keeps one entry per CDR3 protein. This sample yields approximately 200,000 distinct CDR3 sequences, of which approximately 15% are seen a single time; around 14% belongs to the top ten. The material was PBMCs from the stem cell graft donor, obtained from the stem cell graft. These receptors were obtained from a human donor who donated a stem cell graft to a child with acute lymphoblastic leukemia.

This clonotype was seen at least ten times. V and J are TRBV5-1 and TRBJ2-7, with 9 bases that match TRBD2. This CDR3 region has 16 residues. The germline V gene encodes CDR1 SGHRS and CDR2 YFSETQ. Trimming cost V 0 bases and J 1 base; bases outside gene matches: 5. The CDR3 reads CASSLGLADPSYEQYF. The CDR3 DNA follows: TGCGCCAGCAGCTTGGGACTAGCGGACCCTTCCTACGAGCAGTACTTC. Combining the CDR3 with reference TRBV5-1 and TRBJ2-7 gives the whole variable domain KAGVTQTPRYLIKTRGQQVTLSCSPISGHRSVSWYQQTPGQGLQFLFEYFSETQRNKGNFPGRFSGRQFSNSRSEMNVSTLELGDSALYLCASSLGLADPSYEQYFGPGTRLTVT.

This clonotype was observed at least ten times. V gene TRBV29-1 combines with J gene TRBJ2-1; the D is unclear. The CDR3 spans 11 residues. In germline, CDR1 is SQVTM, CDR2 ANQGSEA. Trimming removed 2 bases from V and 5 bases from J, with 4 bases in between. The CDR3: CSVETDNEQFF. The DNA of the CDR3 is TGCAGCGTTGAAACGGACAATGAGCAGTTCTTC.

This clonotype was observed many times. This CDR3 reads CASSLTLPDRNTEAFF. CDR3 bases: TGTGCCAGCAGTTTAACTTTGCCGGACAGGAACACTGAAGCTTTCTTT. The chain uses TRBV27 and TRBJ1-1; D perhaps matches TRBD1 (6 bases). V was cut by 2 bases and J by 1 base, with 14 bases left in between. The CDR3 is 16 residues long. Germline V gene sequence: CDR1 MNHEY, CDR2 SMNVEV (reference sequence).